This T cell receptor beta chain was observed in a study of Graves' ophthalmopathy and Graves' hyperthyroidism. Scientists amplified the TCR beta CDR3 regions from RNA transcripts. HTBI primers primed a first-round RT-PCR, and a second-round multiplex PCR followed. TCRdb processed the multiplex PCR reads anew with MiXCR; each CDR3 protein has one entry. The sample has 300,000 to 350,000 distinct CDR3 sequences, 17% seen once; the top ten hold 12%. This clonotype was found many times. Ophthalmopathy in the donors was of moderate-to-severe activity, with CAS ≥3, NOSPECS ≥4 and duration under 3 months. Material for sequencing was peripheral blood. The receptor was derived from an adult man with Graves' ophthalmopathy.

The CDR3 DNA follows: TGTGCCAGCAGCCCGACGGGACAAAGCAATCAGCCCCAGCATTTT. Translated: CASSPTGQSNQPQHF. This chain joins TRBV3-1 and TRBJ1-5; TRBD1 is a possible D gene (6 bases). The germline V and J ends were trimmed by 4 bases and 1 base, with 11 bases remaining between them. Germline V lookup: CDR1 LGHDT, CDR2 YNNKEL (reference sequence). This CDR3 is 15 amino acids long. The full variable domain, its missing parts supplied by reference TRBV3-1 and TRBJ1-5, is DTAVSQTPKYLVTQMGNDKSIKCEQNLGHDTMYWYKQDSKKFLKIMFSYNNKELIINETVPNRFSPKSPDKAHLNLHINSLELGDSAVYFCASSPTGQSNQPQHFGDGTRLSIL.